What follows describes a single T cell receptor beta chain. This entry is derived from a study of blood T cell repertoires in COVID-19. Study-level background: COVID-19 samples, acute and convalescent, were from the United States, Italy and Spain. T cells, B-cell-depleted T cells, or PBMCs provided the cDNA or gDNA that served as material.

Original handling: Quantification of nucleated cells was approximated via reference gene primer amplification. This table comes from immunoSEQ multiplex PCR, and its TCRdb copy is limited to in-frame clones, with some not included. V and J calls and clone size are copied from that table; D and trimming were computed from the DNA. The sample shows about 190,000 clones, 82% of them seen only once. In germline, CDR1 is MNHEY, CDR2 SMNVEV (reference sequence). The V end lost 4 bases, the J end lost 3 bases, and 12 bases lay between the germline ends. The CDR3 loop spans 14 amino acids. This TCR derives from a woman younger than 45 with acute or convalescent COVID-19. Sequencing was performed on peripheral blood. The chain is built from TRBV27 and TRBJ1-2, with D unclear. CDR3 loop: CASSSFLGHYGYTF. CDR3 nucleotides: TGTGCCAGCAGTTCGTTCCTTGGGCACTATGGCTACACCTTC.